This T cell receptor (beta chain) is drawn from a study of cytomegalovirus exposure and HLA in healthy donors (dated by TCRdb to 2016 to 2017). About the full investigation: An earlier analysis of 587 of the donors reported approximately 270 Gb of sequence data and 120 million or so unique TCR beta sequences from 190 million or so T cells. In a later genetic analysis, genome-wide SNP genotypes for about 65% of the 666 donors were used, and that subset was treated as a discovery cohort. An early release covering more than 500 HLA-typed donors comprised about 320 gigabases of sequencing data and tens of millions of unique TCR sequences. Alongside the repertoire data, information on donor age, sex, ethnicity and CMV serostatus was compiled. To study patterns of TCR occurrence, a later analysis re-analyzed previously published TCR beta repertoires from 700 or so donors and added high-resolution HLA genotyping. In the later analysis, no new phenotypic data were used to find candidate immune exposures; instead, reliance was placed on TCR beta sequences and their occurrence across donors. The study combined high-throughput TCR immunosequencing, statistical association of individual TCRs with disease status, and machine learning to predict cytomegalovirus infection status. The number of typed donors differed by locus: about 620-640 for A, B, C, DRB1 and DQB1; 500 to 550 for DQA1; some 610 for DPA1; and roughly 490 for DPB1. On average, 235,054 unique TCR beta nucleotide sequences were sequenced per donor among 350 to 400 genotyped donors of the cohort, with roughly 18% of those sequences being non-productive. The study aimed to test whether cataloging public T cell receptors could reveal signatures of past pathogen exposure. All discovery cohort repertoires had been generated on a single sequencing platform. Class I and class II HLA loci were covered by the typing at four-digit resolution. Among the roughly 380 genotyped donors, more than 70% belonged to the genetic ancestry cluster associated with self-reported Caucasian donors. Using immunosequencing, the study profiled T cell repertoires from some 670 subjects and related those repertoires to cytomegalovirus serostatus. An earlier analysis of several hundred of the donors applied high-throughput TCR beta sequencing to assess whether each TCR beta V gene segment acted as functional or pseudogenic. Five DR-DQ haplotypes were handled as single units for association and clustering, since linkage in the cohort was strong. A separate validation cohort of roughly 130 different subjects was used in addition to the roughly 700-subject first cohort.

In total, 500 to 700 healthy bone marrow donors made up the cohort. At the time of sampling, every cohort member was nominally healthy, though immune exposures that went unrecorded were likely present. The donor tested CMV seronegative and was one of the 352 seronegative cohort members. A peripheral blood sample was collected from each donor, and TCR beta sequencing was performed on peripheral blood mononuclear cells. Genomic DNA was extracted from the blood cell samples with the Qiagen DNeasy Blood Extraction Kit. V and J are truncated by 3 bases and 1 base respectively, leaving an intervening sequence of 11 bases. The CDR3 contains 15 residues, cysteine and phenylalanine counted. Of the read, only the CDR3 DNA is kept; its 45 bases are in frame from base 1. The CDR1 and CDR2 encoded by the germline V gene (reference sequence) are SGHKS and YYEKEE. Comments on this clone: No cognate antigen has been identified for it.

Libraries were constructed by the immunoSEQ multiplex PCR assay. For the multiplex PCR, a mixture combining 60 forward primers for TCR Vbeta segments and 13 reverse primers for TCR Jbeta segments was used. The CDR3 region of rearranged TCR beta genes was amplified from genomic DNA by a multiplex PCR assay. The amplified TCR beta libraries were sequenced on the Illumina HiSeq System as 87-base-pair reads. In the authors' own workflow: In a later analysis, tens of millions of unique TCR beta chains were counted across the 690 or so repertoires, and approximately 11 million of these chains were shared by at least two donors. A nearest-neighbor algorithm error-corrected the raw reads and collapsed the reads into unique sequences, merging closely related sequences to remove PCR and sequencing errors. CDR3 sequences were aligned to IMGT reference sequences to assign V, D and J gene segments. For a sequence to be retained, a match of at least six nucleotides to both a V gene segment and a J gene segment was required. A rearrangement was called productive if the CDR3 had no stop codons and remained in frame with V and J, and every other rearrangement was called non-productive. CDR3 was defined by IMGT convention, running from the second conserved V-encoded cysteine to the conserved J-encoded phenylalanine. Sequences without an unambiguous match to a single V gene segment were excluded from the earlier analysis of approximately 560 of the donors. An earlier analysis of about 600 of the donors called V segments functional above 56.7% productive rearrangements and segregating when the between-donor standard deviation exceeded 5%. A statistical classification framework was built to diagnose cytomegalovirus status from the catalog of TCR beta chain sequences. In a later analysis, TCR nucleotide sequences were compared against IMGT/GENE-DB human TR gene sequences so that V and J genes could be assigned. A later analysis assigned CDR3 sequences and most-parsimonious VDJ recombination scenarios with the TCRdist pipeline. In a later analysis, every TCR beta chain was defined by the combination of its CDR3 amino acid sequence and its V-gene family, and reads without a unique V-gene family were dropped. As a way to deal with suspected cross-contamination and a sequencing artifact, a later analysis dropped 450 to 700 nucleotide sequences that were highly shared and had low generation probability. A later analysis calculated a clonal expansion index for each public chain from normalized within-repertoire ranks of inferred template counts. In a later analysis, generation probabilities were computed with a VDJ recombination model fitted to out-of-frame rearrangements, and the resulting probabilities were checked against IGoR. In a later analysis, TCR-TCR, TCR-HLA and TCR-CMV co-occurrence was scored with hypergeometric tests, and a repertoire-size bias correction was applied to TCR pairs. A later analysis estimated false discovery rates by permuting HLA or CMV assignments 20 times. In a later analysis, co-occurring TCRs were grouped using DBSCAN, and TCRdist sequence similarity was added for clustering within HLA-allele-positive subsets. Repertoires with fewer than 30,000 or more than 120,000 public chains, plus five repertoires with anomalous nucleotide sharing, were excluded from co-occurrence clustering. TCRdb retrieved this table from immuneACCESS and kept in-frame rearrangements only. Not all clones are present; in checked studies, unresolved V genes account for under half, and no reason is known for the remainder. Clonal size and the V and J genes are those of that table, whereas D and trimming came from the DNA. In this sample's table one finds about 39,000 clones. The ten largest account for under 4.5% of the sample.

Study-wide findings and limitations: Linkage disequilibrium might explain the correlated functional status among segregating V segments, but an unknown experimental factor could not be ruled out. Because counts were too low, seventeen rarely observed V segments, including chromosome 9 orphons, were excluded from the earlier analysis of 587 of the donors. When HLA alleles, especially DR and DQ, strongly co-occurred, attributing TCR associations to individual alleles was difficult. While some public TCRs were present in many individuals, most TCR sequences turned up only very rarely across donors. An earlier analysis of several hundred of the donors showed that most TCR beta V segments appeared in productive rearrangements either about 90% or about 30% of the time, which broadly matched IMGT annotations. A further reported finding was that TCR beta sequences accurately predicted the HLA-A and HLA-B alleles for most subjects in the first cohort. This cohort had only TCR beta chains sequenced, and the lack of alpha or paired-chain data limited which features could be detected. A later analysis found that HLA-associated TCR beta chains were more clonally expanded and had lower generation probabilities than equally common non-associated chains. Because HLA typing was unavailable for some donors at each locus, only the typed subset was used in association tests. In a later analysis, some 18,000 TCR beta sequences were associated with specific HLA alleles at a false discovery rate of 0.05. The study gave a list of about 170 TCR beta chains associated with cytomegalovirus. Several of the top co-occurrence clusters appeared to be linked to parvovirus B19, influenza, CMV and Epstein-Barr virus, according to a later analysis. In a later analysis, the rate of TCR association differed among HLA loci, with DRB1 alleles having the most associated TCRs and HLA-C alleles having the fewest. Roughly uniform sequencing depth across donors was assumed in presence/absence analyses, although this assumption may not hold. In a later genetic analysis, a missense DCLRE1C variant was associated with V-gene and J-gene trimming of TCR beta chains, and the association was replicated in an independent cohort. Some IMGT-functional V segments, including TRBV6-2 and TRBV6-3, could not be distinguished by the 87-base-pair reads and were therefore excluded. A cluster of highly shared sequence variants was judged likely to represent a technical artifact of the sequencing pipeline. A few of the identified cytomegalovirus-associated TCR beta chains were confirmed in vitro to be specific for cytomegalovirus antigens. The authors suggested that the approach could potentially be extended to other disease states and immunological phenotypes. According to a later genetic analysis, donors in an Asian-associated ancestry cluster had fewer N-insertions in productive TCRs than the approximately 700-donor mean. The classifier was reported to diagnose cytomegalovirus status with high specificity and sensitivity in both the original and validation cohorts. In a later analysis, most CMV-associated TCR beta chains were found to appear HLA-restricted, with HLA associations seemingly driven largely by CMV exposure. CMV serostatus was the only immune exposure information available for the cohort.

The receptor comes from a male donor in good health and CMV-seronegative. The chain is made from TRBV5-5 and TRBJ1-5; no D segment can be confidently identified. Sequencing was carried out using PBMCs. Here is the DNA: TGTGCCAGCAGCTGGGAGGGAGGAAGCAATCAGCCCCAGCATTTT. Its coded protein is CASSWEGGSNQPQHF.